This T cell receptor (beta chain) was identified during a study of blood T cell repertoires in COVID-19. Across the study: From T cells, B-cell-depleted T cells, or PBMCs came the material, which was cDNA or gDNA.

Recovered Cohort 3 donors showed two negative PCRs, clearance, or symptom resolution. Per the germline V gene, CDR1 is SNHLY and CDR2 is FYNNEI. V lost 11 bases to trimming and J lost 3 bases; unmatched junction nucleotides: 6. The CDR3 length is 12 residues. The protocol was immunoSEQ multiplex PCR, while the TCRdb copy is restricted to in-frame clones and leaves out a portion. Here the sample spans roughly 320,000 clones, 65% to 90% being singletons. The chain joins TRBV2 to TRBJ1-2; 7 nucleotides match TRBD1. Material for sequencing was PBMCs or T cells enriched from blood (not recorded which). The sequence came from a man aged 25-45 years who had recovered from COVID-19. Written as DNA, the CDR3 is TGTGCCTCGCCACAGGGGTACTATGGCTACACCTTC. This sequence encodes CASPQGYYGYTF.